The clone carrying this T cell receptor beta chain showed up many times. This sample was included in a study of regulatory T cells in long-lasting Graves disease. Libraries of TCR beta came from iRepertoire HTBI primers plus Arm-PCR of CDR3 regions. TCRdb used MiXCR to reprocess the multiplex PCR reads, holding one entry per CDR3 protein. The sample shows a few hundred thousand distinct CDR3 sequences, about 20% of them seen only once. The time point denotes: persistent/refractory GD, antithyroid drugs over 5 years with positive TRAb. Following extraction of RNA from PBMCs, that RNA was used to make the TCR library. The junction had 3 bases not matched to a gene; V was cut back by 8 bases and J by 7 bases. Germline lookup yields CDR1 MNHEY and CDR2 SMNVEV (reference sequence). The CDR3 runs 13 residues.

The chain employs TRBV27 and TRBJ2-2, with 11 bases matching TRBD1. Sequences were derived from peripheral blood mononuclear cells (PBMCs), sampled when the disease was refractory, from a patient treated with antithyroid drugs. This receptor was taken from a female donor with Graves disease. The CDR3: CASQDRGRGELFF. The CDR3 DNA reads as TGTGCCAGCCAGGACAGGGGGCGCGGGGAGCTGTTTTTT.